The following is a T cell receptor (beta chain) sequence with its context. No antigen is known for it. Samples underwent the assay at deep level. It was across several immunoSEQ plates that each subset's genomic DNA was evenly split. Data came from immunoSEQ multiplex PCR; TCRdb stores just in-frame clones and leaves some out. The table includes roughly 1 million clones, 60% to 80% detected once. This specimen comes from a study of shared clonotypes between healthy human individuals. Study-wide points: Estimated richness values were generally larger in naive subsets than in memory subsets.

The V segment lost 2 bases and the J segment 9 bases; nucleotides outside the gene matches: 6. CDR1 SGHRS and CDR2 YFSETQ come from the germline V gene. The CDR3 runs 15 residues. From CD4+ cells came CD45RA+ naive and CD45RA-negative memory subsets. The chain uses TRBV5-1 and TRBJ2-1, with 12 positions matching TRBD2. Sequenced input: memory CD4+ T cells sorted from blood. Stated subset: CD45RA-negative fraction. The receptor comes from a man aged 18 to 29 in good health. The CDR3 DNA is TGCGCCAGCAGCTTACTAGCGGGGGGTAGCTCTGAGCAGTTCTTC. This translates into CASSLLAGGSSEQFF.